These 18 T cell receptor beta chains were sequenced from one sample in a study of T cells in Graves' hyperthyroidism and ophthalmopathy. TCR beta CDR3 regions were amplified from RNA transcripts. Carried out on the TCR CDR3, a first-round RT-PCR used the HTBI primer set. Each CDR3 protein gets one entry after TCRdb re-called the multiplex PCR reads with MiXCR. Altogether 550,000 to 850,000 distinct CDR3 sequences are present, 15% to 20% being singletons, with the ten largest covering 16%. Input material: blood. These receptors were obtained from a woman aged 45 to 65 with Graves' hyperthyroidism that later progressed to Graves' ophthalmopathy.

This clonotype was found many times. The chain recombines TRBV3-1 with TRBJ2-1; D is uncertain. The length of the CDR3 is 15 residues. Germline V gives CDR1 LGHDT, CDR2 YNNKEL (reference sequence). Trimming left V 10 bases short and J 0 bases short, with 16 bases between. The chain's CDR3 is CAILYLQSSYNEQFF. CDR3 DNA sequence: TGTGCCATCCTATACCTGCAAAGCTCCTACAATGAGCAGTTCTTC.

The chain carries TRBV30 and TRBJ2-5; D gene uncertain. This CDR3 has 15 residues. Germline V gene lookup returns CDR1 GTSNPN and CDR2 SVGIG (reference sequence). Trimming pared 4 bases from V and 0 bases from J, leaving 15 bases between. The CDR3 coding sequence is TGTGCCTGGACTACTCCCGTGGCCCACCAAGAGACCCAGTACTTC. The encoded protein is CAWTTPVAHQETQYF.

The gene calls are TRBV7-2 and TRBJ1-5; the match to TRBD1 covers 7 bases. J gave up 8 bases and V 5 bases, and 9 bases lay outside the gene matches. CDR3 length equals 14 residues. Germline lookup yields CDR1 SGHTA and CDR2 FQGNSA. The CDR3 bases are TGTGCCAGCAGCCCAGCAGGGGGGTTTGAGCCCCAGCATTTT. It codes for CASSPAGGFEPQHF.

The chain has TRBV12-3 or TRBV12-4 and TRBJ2-7; perhaps TRBD1 as D (5 bases). The CDR3 is 14 amino acids. The V gene lost 5 bases and the J gene lost 5 bases, with 16 bases spanning the gap. The CDR3 DNA follows: TGTGCCAGCAGTCCCCCCCAGACAGCCCACGAGCAGTACTTC. Its translation is CASSPPQTAHEQYF.

This clonotype was observed at least ten times. The rearrangement uses TRBV12-3 or TRBV12-4 and TRBJ2-1, with D unresolved. Trimming stripped 3 bases from V and 5 bases from J, with 14 bases between. CDR3 length: 15 amino acids. Written as DNA, the CDR3 is TGTGCCAGCAGTTTTTCCGCATCCTACCACAATGAGCAGTTCTTC. Translated, it gives CASSFSASYHNEQFF.

The genes are TRBV4-1 and TRBJ2-3; TRBD1 agrees at 9 bases. The V gene's germline CDR1 is MGHRA and CDR2 YSYEKL. The CDR3 contains 17 residues. Germline trimming cut 3 bases from V and 0 bases from J; bases unmatched to any gene: 7. CDR3 nucleotides: TGCGCCAGCAGCCAGCTACCCGGGACAGGGAGCACAGATACGCAGTATTTT. Translation gives CASSQLPGTGSTDTQYF.

This clonotype was observed a handful of times. This chain joins TRBV28 and TRBJ1-3, with D hard to call. This CDR3 is built from 13 residues. Germline CDR1 MDHEN, CDR2 SYDVKM. V was shortened by 7 bases and J by 7 bases, with 14 bases between the two germline ends. CDR3 amino acids: CASNPGAPNTIYF. The CDR3 DNA is TGTGCCAGCAACCCGGGAGCGCCGAACACCATATATTTT.

This clonotype occurred many times. This chain links TRBV5-6 with TRBJ1-1, with 8 bases that match TRBD1. Per germline, CDR1 SGHDT and CDR2 YYEEEE. The CDR3 is 12 residues long. J lost 8 bases, V lost 5 bases, and 5 bases had no gene match. CDR3 in amino acids: CASSQDREEAFF. Written as DNA, the CDR3 is TGTGCCAGCAGTCAGGACAGGGAGGAAGCTTTCTTT. The full variable domain, rest sourced from reference TRBV5-6 and TRBJ1-1, is DAGVTQSPTHLIKTRGQQVTLRCSPKSGHDTVSWYQQALGQGPQFIFQYYEEEERQRGNFPDRFSGHQFPNYSSELNVNALLLGDSALYLCASSQDREEAFFGQGTRLTVV.

This clonotype has a handful of counts. V is TRBV7-8 and J is TRBJ1-1; D ambiguous. This CDR3 has 14 residues. Germline CDR1 reads SGHVS; CDR2 reads FQNEAQ. V dropped 5 bases and J dropped 5 bases, with 15 bases sitting between them. In DNA, the CDR3 is TGTGCCAGCAGCGCATCCAAGGGTAGGACTGAAGCTTTCTTT. Translated: CASSASKGRTEAFF.

This clonotype was seen repeatedly, ten times or more. This sequence joins TRBV12-3 or TRBV12-4 and TRBJ1-2; no clear D. The CDR3 runs to 14 residues. V was pared by 7 bases and J by 4 bases, with 16 bases between. CDR3 DNA sequence: TGTGCCAGCAAATTAGGAAGGGATCCCTATGGCTACACCTTC. It yields the protein CASKLGRDPYGYTF.

This clonotype was seen more than once but under ten times. The chain is built from TRBV4-2 and TRBJ1-2, with D tentatively TRBD1 (6 bases). Trimming pared 0 bases from V and 4 bases from J, leaving 18 bases between. CDR3 size: 17 residues. CDR1 LGHNA and CDR2 YNFKEQ come from the germline V gene. The CDR3 nucleotides are TGTGCCAGCAGCCAAGATCAGTGGCTCAGGGGCCCCTATGGCTACACCTTC. The encoded protein is CASSQDQWLRGPYGYTF.

The chain recombines TRBV27 with TRBJ1-1; 7 bases fit TRBD1. The V gene end was trimmed by 6 bases and the J gene end by 2 bases; junction bases not matched to a gene: 9. CDR3 size: 15 residues. Germline CDR1 is MNHEY and CDR2 is SMNVEV (reference sequence). Here the CDR3 DNA reads TGTGCCAGCAGCCCGTCGTACAGGGGCAACACTGAAGCTTTCTTT. Residues: CASSPSYRGNTEAFF.

This clonotype was counted between two and nine times. This chain joins TRBV4-1 and TRBJ2-1; possibly TRBD1 or TRBD2 for D (7 bases each). CDR3 length: 16 residues. CDR1 and CDR2 (germline): MGHRA, YSYEKL. V dropped 0 bases and J dropped 5 bases, with 14 bases sitting between them. CDR3 sequence (DNA): TGCGCCAGCAGCCAAGAGGAGGGGGCGGGGGACAATGAGCAGTTCTTC. Protein sequence: CASSQEEGAGDNEQFF.

A single count supports this clonotype. CDR3 protein: CALMGQGYEQYF. CDR3 DNA: TGTGCCCTTATGGGGCAAGGCTACGAGCAGTACTTC. This sequence joins TRBV30 and TRBJ2-7; tentatively, D is TRBD1 (5 bases). The V end was cut by 8 bases, the J end by 3 bases, with 14 bases between. CDR1 and CDR2 from the germline V gene are GTSNPN and SVGIG (reference sequence). The CDR3 length is 12 residues.

This clonotype turned up a few times. The rearrangement uses TRBV20-1 and TRBJ1-2; the D is unclear. The CDR3 runs to 12 residues. Germline V gives CDR1 DFQATT, CDR2 SNEGSKA (reference sequence). V shed 4 bases and J shed 3 bases, with 9 bases lying between them. The DNA for the CDR3 is TGCAGTGCTATAAGGCCAGACTATGGCTACACCTTC. Its translation is CSAIRPDYGYTF.

This clonotype was counted many times. J is TRBJ2-7 and V is TRBV20-1; 7 positions agree with TRBD1. J was trimmed by 2 bases and V by 3 bases; bases with no gene match: 7. This CDR3 is 14 amino acids long. Per germline, CDR1 DFQATT and CDR2 SNEGSKA (reference sequence). The CDR3 here is CSASTQGVTYEQYF. In DNA form, the CDR3 reads TGCAGTGCTAGCACGCAGGGGGTCACCTACGAGCAGTACTTC.

The CDR3 loop is CASSEPGGASDTQYF. CDR3 coding DNA: TGTGCCAGCAGCGAACCAGGGGGCGCCTCAGATACGCAGTATTTT. V gene TRBV7-9 combines with J gene TRBJ2-3; 8 nucleotides match TRBD1. J lost 4 bases, V lost 5 bases, and 8 bases had no gene match. Looked up from germline, CDR1 is SEHNR and CDR2 is FQNEAQ (reference sequence). This CDR3 contains 15 residues.

The table lists this clonotype with many counts. This chain joins TRBV3-1 and TRBJ1-5; D remains unclear. V shed 1 base and J shed 3 bases, with 10 bases lying between them. This CDR3 region has 15 residues. Germline V gives CDR1 LGHDT, CDR2 YNNKEL (reference sequence). The CDR3 sequence: CASSQVPSPNQPQHF. Written as DNA, the CDR3 is TGTGCCAGCAGCCAAGTCCCCTCACCCAATCAGCCCCAGCATTTT.